This T cell receptor (beta chain) appears in the sequencing data of a study of T cell responses to AZD1222 COVID-19 vaccine. The table came from immunoSEQ multiplex PCR; TCRdb's copy has only in-frame clones and leaves some out. Of roughly 250,000 clones listed, approximately 93% were seen once; the top ten hold 0.55%. Trimming pared 5 bases from V and 3 bases from J, leaving 19 bases between. The CDR3 sequence is 16 residues long. The germline V gene encodes CDR1 MDHEN and CDR2 SYDVKM. The starting material was peripheral blood, obtained on day 0 of AZD1222 vaccination. The V gene is TRBV28, the J gene TRBJ1-1; D unresolved. This receptor was taken from an adult in good health. CDR3 sequence (DNA): TGTGCCAGCAGTCCCTCTACAGCCGGACGGTACACTGAAGCTTTCTTT. Protein product: CASSPSTAGRYTEAFF.